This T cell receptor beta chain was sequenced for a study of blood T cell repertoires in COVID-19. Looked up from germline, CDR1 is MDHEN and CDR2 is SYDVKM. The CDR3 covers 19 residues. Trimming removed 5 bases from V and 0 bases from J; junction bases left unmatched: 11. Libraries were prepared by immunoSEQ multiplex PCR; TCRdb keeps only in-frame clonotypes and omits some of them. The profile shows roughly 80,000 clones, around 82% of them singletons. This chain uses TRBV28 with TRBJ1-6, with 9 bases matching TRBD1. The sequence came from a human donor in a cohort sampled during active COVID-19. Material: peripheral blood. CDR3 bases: TGTGCCAGCAGTCCTCCCCTCGGGACAGGGAGCTCCTATAATTCACCCCTCCACTTT. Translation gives CASSPPLGTGSSYNSPLHF. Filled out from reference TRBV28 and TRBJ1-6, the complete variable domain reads DVKVTQSSRYLVKRTGEKVFLECVQDMDHENMFWYRQDPGLGLRLIYFSYDVKMKEKGDIPEGYSVSREKKERFSLILESASTNQTSMYLCASSPPLGTGSSYNSPLHFGNGTRLTVT.